Below, 3 T cell receptor beta chains from the same sample are listed, as sequenced in a study of blood T cell repertoires in COVID-19. Sequenced by immunoSEQ multiplex PCR; TCRdb stores in-frame clones only, minus some. This table holds a few hundred thousand clones, nearly 90% found once. The specimen sequenced was PBMCs or T cells enriched from blood (not recorded which). These receptors originate from a woman aged 25 to 45 who had recovered from COVID-19.

This clone was detected a few times. J is TRBJ1-6 and V is TRBV14; D may be TRBD1 (5 bases). The length of the CDR3 is 14 residues. V lost 4 bases and J lost 5, with 9 bases in between. Germline values: CDR1 SGHDN, CDR2 FVKESK. The CDR3 protein is CASSLRGNNSPLHF. CDR3 DNA: TGTGCCAGCAGCCTCCGGGGGAATAATTCACCCCTCCACTTT.

This clone has more than one count but fewer than ten. The J gene is TRBJ2-1, the V gene TRBV7-9, with a tentative D call TRBD1 (6 bases). V was cut by 8 bases and J by 3 bases, with 17 bases left in between. The V gene's germline CDR1 is SEHNR and CDR2 FQNEAQ (reference sequence). The CDR3 consists of 15 residues. The CDR3 here is CASGPPGVGYNEQFF. The CDR3 nucleotides read TGTGCCAGCGGGCCTCCAGGGGTGGGCTACAATGAGCAGTTCTTC.

The chain links TRBV19 to TRBJ1-1; no definite D call. Germline CDR1 reads LNHDA; CDR2 reads SQIVND (reference sequence). The CDR3 totals 13 residues. V gave up 6 bases and J gave up 4 bases, with 12 bases separating them. The CDR3 here is CASRMRISTEAFF. CDR3 DNA: TGTGCCAGTAGAATGAGAATTTCCACTGAAGCTTTCTTT.